The rows below give T cell receptor beta chains drawn from one sample of a study of T cell responses to AZD1222 COVID-19 vaccine. Profiling relied on immunoSEQ multiplex PCR, and the TCRdb table lists in-frame clones only, not all of them. The sample carries approximately 160,000 clones, approximately 90% recorded once. Sequencing was performed on peripheral blood, taken on day 0 of AZD1222 vaccination. The receptors here all came from an adult in good health. The CDR3 runs from the conserved cysteine through the conserved F or W. The D gene is left open where the match is weak. Clone size is given for some rows only: seen once, a few or many times, or a class if the clone is expanded.

length	D	size	V	J	CDR3	DNA
15	TRBD1	.	TRBV19	TRBJ2-1	CASSPGQGAVGEQFF	TGTGCCAGTAGTCCGGGACAGGGGGCGGTGGGTGAGCAGTTCTTC
15	.	.	TRBV2	TRBJ2-1	CASSGGAGSYNEQFF	TGTGCCAGCAGTGGAGGAGCAGGGAGCTACAATGAGCAGTTCTTC
15	.	.	TRBV4-3	TRBJ1-5	CASSHTRQADQPQHF	TGCGCCAGCAGCCACACTCGGCAGGCGGATCAGCCCCAGCATTTT
14	.	.	TRBV6-2/TRBV6-3	TRBJ1-2	CASSYGPSPYGYTF	TGTGCCAGCAGTTACGGTCCGTCACCCTATGGCTACACCTTC
14	.	.	TRBV6-1	TRBJ2-3	CASSEAGSTDTQYF	TGTGCCAGCAGTGAGGCGGGGAGCACAGATACGCAGTATTTT
18	TRBD2	.	TRBV3-1/TRBV3-2	TRBJ2-7	CASSQDLGGGPTTYEQYF	TGTGCCAGCAGCCAAGATCTGGGCGGGGGGCCAACCACCTACGAGCAGTACTTC
14	TRBD1	.	TRBV15	TRBJ2-7	CATSREGQGYEQYF	TGTGCCACCAGCAGAGAGGGACAGGGCTACGAGCAGTACTTC
14	TRBD1	.	TRBV3-1/TRBV3-2	TRBJ1-1	CASSSRQGYTEAFF	TGTGCCAGCAGCAGCCGACAGGGATATACTGAAGCTTTCTTT
15	.	.	TRBV10-3	TRBJ1-2	CAISEGPSGGYGYTF	TGTGCCATCAGTGAGGGACCCTCCGGCGGCTATGGCTACACCTTC
15	.	.	TRBV7-2	TRBJ1-3	CASSLAVAAGNTIYF	TGTGCCAGCAGCTTAGCGGTGGCAGCTGGAAACACCATATATTTT
17	TRBD2	once	TRBV3-1/TRBV3-2	TRBJ2-5	CASSQPRWRGNQETQYF	TGTGCCAGCAGCCAACCACGATGGCGGGGGAACCAAGAGACCCAGTACTTC
13	.	.	TRBV19	TRBJ1-1	CASSHQTGTEAFF	TGTGCCAGTAGTCATCAGACGGGGACTGAAGCTTTCTTT
12	.	.	TRBV6-5	TRBJ1-4	CATRGAREKLFF	TGTGCCACGCGGGGGGCGCGAGAAAAACTGTTTTTT
14	TRBD1	.	TRBV6-5	TRBJ2-7	CASKTGSASYEQYF	TGTGCCAGCAAGACAGGGAGCGCCTCCTACGAGCAGTACTTC
20	TRBD2	.	TRBV4-1	TRBJ2-2	CASSQDLLAGGPWGTGELFF	TGCGCCAGCAGCCAAGATCTATTAGCGGGGGGGCCCTGGGGCACCGGGGAGCTGTTTTTT
13	.	.	TRBV2	TRBJ1-1	CASMGDGNTEAFF	TGTGCCAGCATGGGGGATGGGAACACTGAAGCTTTCTTT
13	.	.	TRBV19	TRBJ2-7	CASSISMGYEQYF	TGTGCCAGTAGTATCAGTATGGGCTACGAGCAGTACTTC